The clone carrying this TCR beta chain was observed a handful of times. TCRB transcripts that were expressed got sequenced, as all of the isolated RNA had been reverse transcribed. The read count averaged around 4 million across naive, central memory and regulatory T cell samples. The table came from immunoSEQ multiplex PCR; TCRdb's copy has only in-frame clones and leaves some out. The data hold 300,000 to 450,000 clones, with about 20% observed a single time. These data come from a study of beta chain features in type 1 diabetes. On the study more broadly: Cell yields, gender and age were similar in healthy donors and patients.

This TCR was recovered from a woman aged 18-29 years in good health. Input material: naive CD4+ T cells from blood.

The CDR3 loop reads CASSPRGQVNEKLFF. Written as DNA, the CDR3 is TGTGCCAGCAGCCCCCGCGGACAGGTTAATGAAAAACTGTTTTTT. This chain links TRBV7-2 with TRBJ1-4; 7 bases match TRBD1. The CDR3 sequence is 15 residues long. From germline, CDR1 is SGHTA and CDR2 FQGNSA. V shed 5 bases and J 4 bases; nucleotides not matched to a gene: 7.